This TCR beta chain was retrieved from a study of graft-versus-host responses after intestinal transplantation. At the level of the study: Multivisceral, liver-intestinal, or isolated intestinal grafts went to recipients. Every recipient underwent anti-thymocyte globulin induction, then tacrolimus and steroids for roughly 3 years.

The data were produced by immunoSEQ multiplex PCR, yet TCRdb's version contains in-frame clones alone and is incomplete. The sample lists 20,000 to 25,000 clones, about 60% occurring once. V was shortened by 3 bases and J by 4 bases, with 15 bases between the two germline ends. Germline V gene data show CDR1 as GTSNPN and CDR2 as SVGIG (reference sequence). The CDR3 length is 14 residues. The V gene is TRBV30, the J gene TRBJ1-2; D possibly corresponds to TRBD1 (6 bases). The material was alloreactive CD4+ T cells from a mixed lymphocyte reaction culture, obtained before intestinal transplant. Noted subset: CFSE-low proliferating T cells sorted from approximately 6-day pre-transplant mixed lymphocyte reaction (GvH or HvG direction). This clonotype originated in a human patient who received an intestinal transplant. Written as DNA, the CDR3 is TGTGCCTGGAGCCGACAGGCCAGATTCTATGGCTACACCTTC. Translation gives CAWSRQARFYGYTF.